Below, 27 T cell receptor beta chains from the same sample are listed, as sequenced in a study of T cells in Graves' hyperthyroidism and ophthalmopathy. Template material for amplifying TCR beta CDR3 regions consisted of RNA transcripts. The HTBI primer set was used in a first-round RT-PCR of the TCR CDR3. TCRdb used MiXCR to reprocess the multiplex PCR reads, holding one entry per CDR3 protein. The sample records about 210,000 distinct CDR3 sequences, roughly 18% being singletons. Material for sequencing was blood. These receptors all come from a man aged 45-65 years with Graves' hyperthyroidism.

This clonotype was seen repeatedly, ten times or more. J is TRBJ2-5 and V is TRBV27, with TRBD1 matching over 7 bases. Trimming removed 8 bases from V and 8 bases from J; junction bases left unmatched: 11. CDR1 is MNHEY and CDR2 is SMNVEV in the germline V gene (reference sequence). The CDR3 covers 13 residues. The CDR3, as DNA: TGTGCCAGCGCCCACCGACAGGGTGAAACCCAGTACTTC. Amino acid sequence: CASAHRQGETQYF.

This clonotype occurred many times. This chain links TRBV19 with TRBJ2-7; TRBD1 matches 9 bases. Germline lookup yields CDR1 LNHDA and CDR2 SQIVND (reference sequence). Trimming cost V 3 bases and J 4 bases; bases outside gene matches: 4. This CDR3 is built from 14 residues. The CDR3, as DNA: TGTGCCAGTAGTATGCGGGACAGGGCGTACGAGCAGTACTTC. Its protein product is CASSMRDRAYEQYF.

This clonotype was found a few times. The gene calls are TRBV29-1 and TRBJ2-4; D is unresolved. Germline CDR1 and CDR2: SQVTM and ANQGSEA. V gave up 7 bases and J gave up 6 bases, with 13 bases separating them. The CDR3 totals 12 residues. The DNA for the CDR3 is TGCAGCGCTAGGGATTGGGGAAACATTCAGTACTTC. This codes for CSARDWGNIQYF.

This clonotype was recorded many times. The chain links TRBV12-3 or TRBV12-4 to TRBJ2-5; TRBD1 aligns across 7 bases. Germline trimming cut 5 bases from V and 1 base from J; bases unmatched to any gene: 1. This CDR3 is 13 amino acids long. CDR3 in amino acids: CASSRDSQETQYF. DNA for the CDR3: TGTGCCAGCAGTCGGGACAGCCAAGAGACCCAGTACTTC.

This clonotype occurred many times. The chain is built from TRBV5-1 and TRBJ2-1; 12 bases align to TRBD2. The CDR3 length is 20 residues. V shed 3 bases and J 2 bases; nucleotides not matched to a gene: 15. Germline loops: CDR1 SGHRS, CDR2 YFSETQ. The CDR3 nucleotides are TGCGCCAGCAGCTCCTCACTAGGACTAGCGGGACGTGGGACCTACAATGAGCAGTTCTTC. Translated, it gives CASSSSLGLAGRGTYNEQFF.

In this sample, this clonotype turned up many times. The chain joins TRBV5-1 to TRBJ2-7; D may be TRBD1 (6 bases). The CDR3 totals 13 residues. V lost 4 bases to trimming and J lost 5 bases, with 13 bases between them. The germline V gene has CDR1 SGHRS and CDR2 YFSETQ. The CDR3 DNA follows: TGCGCCAGCAGCCTATTGGACAGCCACGAGCAGTACTTC. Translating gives CASSLLDSHEQYF.

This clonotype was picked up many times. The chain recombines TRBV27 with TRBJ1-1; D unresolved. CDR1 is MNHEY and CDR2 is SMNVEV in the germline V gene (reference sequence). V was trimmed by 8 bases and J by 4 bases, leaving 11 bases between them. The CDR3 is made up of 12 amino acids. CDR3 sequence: CASPMMATEAFF. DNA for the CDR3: TGTGCCAGCCCGATGATGGCCACTGAAGCTTTCTTT.

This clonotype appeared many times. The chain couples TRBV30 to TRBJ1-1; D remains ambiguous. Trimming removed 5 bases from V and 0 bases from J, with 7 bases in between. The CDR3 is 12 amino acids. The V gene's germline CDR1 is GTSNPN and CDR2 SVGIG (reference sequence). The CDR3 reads CAWGPLNTEAFF. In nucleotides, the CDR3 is TGTGCCTGGGGACCGCTGAACACTGAAGCTTTCTTT.

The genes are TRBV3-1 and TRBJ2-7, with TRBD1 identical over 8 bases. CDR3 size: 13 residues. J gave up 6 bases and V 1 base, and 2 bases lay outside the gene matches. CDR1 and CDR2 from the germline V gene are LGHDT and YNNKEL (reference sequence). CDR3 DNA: TGTGCCAGCAGCCAAGGTACAGGGGGCGAGCAGTACTTC. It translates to CASSQGTGGEQYF.

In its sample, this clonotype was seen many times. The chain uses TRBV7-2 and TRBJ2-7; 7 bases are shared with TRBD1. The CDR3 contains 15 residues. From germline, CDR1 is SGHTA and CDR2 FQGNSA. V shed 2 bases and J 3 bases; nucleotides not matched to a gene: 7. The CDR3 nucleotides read TGTGCCAGCAGCTTATATGGGACAGAGGGCTACGAGCAGTACTTC. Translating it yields CASSLYGTEGYEQYF. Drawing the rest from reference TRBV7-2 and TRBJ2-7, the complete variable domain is GAGVSQSPSNKVTEKGKDVELRCDPISGHTALYWYRQSLGQGLEFLIYFQGNSAPDKSGLPSDRFSAERTGGSVSTLTIQRTQQEDSAVYLCASSLYGTEGYEQYFGPGTRLTVT.

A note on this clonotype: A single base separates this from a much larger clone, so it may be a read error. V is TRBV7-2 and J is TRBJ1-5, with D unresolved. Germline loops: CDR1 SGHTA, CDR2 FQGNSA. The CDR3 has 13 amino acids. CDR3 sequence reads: CVSSRLGNQPQHF. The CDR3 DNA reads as TGTGTCAGCAGCCGCTTGGGCAATCAGCCCCAGCATTTT. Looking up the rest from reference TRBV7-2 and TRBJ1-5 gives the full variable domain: GAGVSQSPSNKVTEKGKDVELRCDPISGHTALYWYRQSLGQGLEFLIYFQGNSAPDKSGLPSDRFSAERTGGSVSTLTIQRTQQEDSAVYLCVSSRLGNQPQHFGDGTRLSIL.

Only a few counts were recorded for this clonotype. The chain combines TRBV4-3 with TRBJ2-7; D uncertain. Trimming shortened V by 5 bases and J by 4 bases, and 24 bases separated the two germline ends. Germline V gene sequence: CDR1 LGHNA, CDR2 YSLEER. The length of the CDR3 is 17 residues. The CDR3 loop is CASSARSKPPDVYEQYF. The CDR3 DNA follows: TGCGCCAGCAGCGCCCGCTCCAAGCCACCGGACGTATACGAGCAGTACTTC.

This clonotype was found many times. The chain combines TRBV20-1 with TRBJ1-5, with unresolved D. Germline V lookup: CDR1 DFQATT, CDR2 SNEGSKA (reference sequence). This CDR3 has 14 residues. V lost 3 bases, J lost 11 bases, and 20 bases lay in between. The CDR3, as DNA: TGCAGTGCTAGTGTTCGCCCCCTGTATGCGACCCAGCATTTT. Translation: CSASVRPLYATQHF.

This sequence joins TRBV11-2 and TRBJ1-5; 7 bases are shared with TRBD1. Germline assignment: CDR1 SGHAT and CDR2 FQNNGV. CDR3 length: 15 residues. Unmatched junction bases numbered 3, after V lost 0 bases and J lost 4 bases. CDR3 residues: CASSLDWDRNQPQHF. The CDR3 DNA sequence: TGTGCCAGCAGCTTAGACTGGGACAGAAATCAGCCCCAGCATTTT.

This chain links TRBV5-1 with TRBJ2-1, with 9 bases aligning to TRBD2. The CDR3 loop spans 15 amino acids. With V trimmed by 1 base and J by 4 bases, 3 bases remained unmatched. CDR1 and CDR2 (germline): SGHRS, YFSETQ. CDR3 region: CASSLMAGGYNEQFF. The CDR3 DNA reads TGCGCCAGCAGCTTGATGGCGGGAGGGTACAATGAGCAGTTCTTC.

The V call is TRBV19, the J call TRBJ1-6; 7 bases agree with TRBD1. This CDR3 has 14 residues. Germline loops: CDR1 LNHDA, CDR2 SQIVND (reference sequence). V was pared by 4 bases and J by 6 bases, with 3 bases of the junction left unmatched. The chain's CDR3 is CASSTRDSNSPLHF. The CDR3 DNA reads TGTGCCAGTAGTACACGGGACAGTAATTCACCCCTCCACTTT.

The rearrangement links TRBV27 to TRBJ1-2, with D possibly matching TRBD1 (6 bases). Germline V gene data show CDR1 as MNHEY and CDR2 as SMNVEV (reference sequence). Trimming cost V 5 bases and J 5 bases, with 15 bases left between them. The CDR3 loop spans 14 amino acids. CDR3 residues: CASSTLTGLYGYTF. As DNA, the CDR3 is TGTGCCAGCAGTACCCTGACAGGCTTATATGGCTACACCTTC.

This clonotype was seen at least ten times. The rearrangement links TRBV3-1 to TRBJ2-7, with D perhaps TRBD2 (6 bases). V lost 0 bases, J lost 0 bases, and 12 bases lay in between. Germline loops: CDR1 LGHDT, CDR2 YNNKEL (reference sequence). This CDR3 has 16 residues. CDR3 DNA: TGTGCCAGCAGCCAAGACCAGCGGGCCTACTCCTACGAGCAGTACTTC. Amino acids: CASSQDQRAYSYEQYF.

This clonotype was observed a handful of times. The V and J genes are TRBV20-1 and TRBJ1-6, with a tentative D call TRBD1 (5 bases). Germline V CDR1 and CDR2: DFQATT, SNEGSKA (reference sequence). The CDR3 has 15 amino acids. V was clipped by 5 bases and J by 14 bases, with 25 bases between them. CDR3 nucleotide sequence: TGCAGTGCTCGACCCGGGACGGCCGGTCGTGTGGCCCTCCACTTT. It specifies CSARPGTAGRVALHF.

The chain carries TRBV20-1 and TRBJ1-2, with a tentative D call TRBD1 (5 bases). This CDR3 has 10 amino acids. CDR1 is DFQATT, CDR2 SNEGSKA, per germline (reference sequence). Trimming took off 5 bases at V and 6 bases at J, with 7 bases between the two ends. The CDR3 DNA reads TGCAGTGCTTCCAGGGATGGCTACACCTTC. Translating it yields CSASRDGYTF.

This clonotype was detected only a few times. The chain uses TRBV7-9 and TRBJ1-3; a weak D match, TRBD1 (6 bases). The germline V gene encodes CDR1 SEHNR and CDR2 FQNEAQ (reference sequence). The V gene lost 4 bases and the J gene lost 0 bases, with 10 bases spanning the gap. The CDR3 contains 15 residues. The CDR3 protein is CASSSIQGSGNTIYF. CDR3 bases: TGTGCCAGCAGCTCCATACAGGGCTCTGGAAACACCATATATTTT. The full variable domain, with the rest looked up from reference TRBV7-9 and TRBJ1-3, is DTGVSQNPRHKITKRGQNVTFRCDPISEHNRLYWYRQTLGQGPEFLTYFQNEAQLEKSRLLSDRFSAERPKGSFSTLEIQRTEQGDSAMYLCASSSIQGSGNTIYFGEGSWLTVV.

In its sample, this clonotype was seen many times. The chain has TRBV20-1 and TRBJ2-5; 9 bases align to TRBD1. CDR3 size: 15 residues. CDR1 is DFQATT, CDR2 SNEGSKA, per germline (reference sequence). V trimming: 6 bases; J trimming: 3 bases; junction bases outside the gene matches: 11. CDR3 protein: CSAQGAPGVEETQYF. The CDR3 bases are TGCAGTGCACAGGGGGCGCCGGGGGTTGAAGAGACCCAGTACTTC.

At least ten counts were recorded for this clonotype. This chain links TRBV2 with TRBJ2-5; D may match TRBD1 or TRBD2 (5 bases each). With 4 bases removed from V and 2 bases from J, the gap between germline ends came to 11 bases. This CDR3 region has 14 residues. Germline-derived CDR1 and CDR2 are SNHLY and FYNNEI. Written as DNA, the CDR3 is TGTGCCAGCAGTGGTTCCGGGACGCAAGAGACCCAGTACTTC. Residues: CASSGSGTQETQYF. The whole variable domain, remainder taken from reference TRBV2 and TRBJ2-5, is EPEVTQTPSHQVTQMGQEVILRCVPISNHLYFYWYRQILGQKVEFLVSFYNNEISEKSEIFDDQFSVERPDGSNFTLKIRSTKLEDSAMYFCASSGSGTQETQYFGPGTRLLVL.

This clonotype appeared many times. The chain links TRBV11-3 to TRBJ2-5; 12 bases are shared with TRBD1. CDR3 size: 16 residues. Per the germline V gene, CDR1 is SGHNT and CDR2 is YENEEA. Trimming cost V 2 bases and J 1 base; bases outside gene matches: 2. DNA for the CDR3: TGTGCCAGCAGCTTAATGGGACAGGGGGCCCAAGAGACCCAGTACTTC. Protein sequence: CASSLMGQGAQETQYF.

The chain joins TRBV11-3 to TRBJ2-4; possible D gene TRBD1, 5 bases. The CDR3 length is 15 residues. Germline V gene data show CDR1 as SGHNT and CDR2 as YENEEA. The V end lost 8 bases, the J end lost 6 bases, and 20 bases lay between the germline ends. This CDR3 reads CASSPSGHVGNIQYF. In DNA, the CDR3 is TGTGCCAGCTCCCCCTCCGGACATGTGGGAAACATTCAGTACTTC.

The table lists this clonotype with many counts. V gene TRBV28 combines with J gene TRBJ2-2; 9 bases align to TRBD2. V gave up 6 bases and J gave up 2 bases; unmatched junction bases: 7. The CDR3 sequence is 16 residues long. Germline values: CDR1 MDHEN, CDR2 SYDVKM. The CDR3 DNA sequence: TGTGCCAGCAGCATTCGACTAGCGGTAAACACCGGGGAGCTGTTTTTT. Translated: CASSIRLAVNTGELFF.

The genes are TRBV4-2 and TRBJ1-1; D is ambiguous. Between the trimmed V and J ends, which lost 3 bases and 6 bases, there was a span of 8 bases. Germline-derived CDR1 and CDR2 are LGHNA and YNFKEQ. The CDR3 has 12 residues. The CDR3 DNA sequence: TGTGCCAGCAGCCATTCTGGTGCTGAAGCTTTCTTT. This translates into CASSHSGAEAFF.